The 32 T cell receptor beta chains below all came from one sample that was sequenced in a study of T cells in women clearing cervical HPV infection. TCRdb's copy holds only in-frame clones and misses some; the assay was immunoSEQ multiplex PCR. The sample table sets out approximately 37,000 clones. The sequenced sample was blood buffy coat. These receptors were collected from a woman aged 18 to 75 with a cervical HPV16 infection that either progressed to CIN3+ or cleared (not recorded which).

Concerning this clone itself: Coverage ceases 3 residues before the CDR3 finishes, and the germline J gene fills in the end. The V call is TRBV5-1, the J call TRBJ2-1, with 8 bases aligning to TRBD1. The V gene's germline CDR1 is SGHRS and CDR2 YFSETQ. The CDR3 spans 15 residues. V was clipped by 1 base and J by 4 bases; unmatched bases: 4. CDR3 amino acids: CASSLLGQAYNEQFF. Partial CDR3 DNA: TGCGCCAGCAGCTTGTTGGGACAGGCTTACAATGAG.

On this clone itself: The observed sequence ends 3 residues before the CDR3 terminus, with the missing tail filled in from the germline J gene. The chain joins TRBV20-1 to TRBJ1-2; 8 nucleotides agree with TRBD1. The CDR3 consists of 13 residues. Per germline, CDR1 DFQATT and CDR2 SNEGSKA (reference sequence). The V gene end was trimmed by 7 bases and the J gene end by 3 bases; junction bases not matched to a gene: 7. CDR3 DNA, as far as it was read: TGCAGTGTTCCGGACAGGGCGGACTATGGC. Its translation: CSVPDRADYG. The entire CDR3 reads CSVPDRADYGYTF.

Notes on this clone: The read terminates 3 residues before the CDR3 end, so the remaining end is supplied by the germline J gene. The chain combines TRBV5-1 with TRBJ2-7, with a weak D call TRBD2 (6 bases). V was pared by 3 bases and J by 3 bases, with 13 bases between. Per germline, CDR1 SGHRS and CDR2 YFSETQ. The CDR3 length is 14 residues. CDR3 DNA (partial): TGCGCCAGCAGCTCAAGGACTACTAACTACGAG. It specifies CASSSRTTNYE. The whole CDR3 sequence is CASSSRTTNYEQYF.

Details on this clone: The CDR3 end lies 3 residues beyond the end of the read and is filled in from the germline J gene. V usage is TRBV4-1 and J usage is TRBJ1-1; 8 nucleotides match TRBD1. With V trimmed by 4 bases and J by 1 base, 8 bases remained unmatched. This CDR3 is 16 amino acids long. The germline CDR1 and CDR2 sequences are MGHRA and YSYEKL. The part of the CDR3 DNA that was read is TGCGCCAGCAGCCCAAATGCTGGACAGGGGAACACTGAA. It encodes CASSPNAGQGNTE. The whole CDR3 sequence is CASSPNAGQGNTEAFF.

About this clone: The read falls 3 residues short of the CDR3 end, and the missing part is taken from the germline J gene. V gene TRBV7-9 combines with J gene TRBJ1-2; a possible D gene is TRBD1 (5 bases). The CDR3 runs to 14 residues. Per the germline V gene, CDR1 is SEHNR and CDR2 is FQNEAQ (reference sequence). The CDR3 here is CASSWDSDGRDYTF. Partial CDR3 DNA: TGTGCCAGCAGCTGGGACTCTGATGGAAGGGAC.

The part of the CDR3 DNA that was read is TGTGCCAGCAGCTACCATCCCGAGGCCGAG. This gives the protein CASSYHPEAE. The complete CDR3 protein is CASSYHPEAEQYF. The chain is built from TRBV7-9 and TRBJ2-7, with unresolved D. The CDR3 goes on 3 residues after the read ends, and that part is filled in from the germline J gene. The V gene's germline CDR1 is SEHNR and CDR2 FQNEAQ (reference sequence). V lost 4 bases, J lost 6 bases, and 13 bases lay in between. CDR3 length: 13 amino acids.

As regards this clone: The sequence runs out 3 residues before the end of the CDR3; the remainder is reconstructed from the germline J gene. This chain links TRBV30 with TRBJ2-3, with D unresolved. The CDR3 contains 13 residues. In germline, CDR1 is GTSNPN, CDR2 SVGIG (reference sequence). The sequenced CDR3 bases are TGTGCCTGGAGTCCACAGTGGAATCAGCCG. This encodes CAWSPQWNQP. The whole CDR3 sequence is CAWSPQWNQPQYF.

A note on this clone: The DNA ends 3 residues before the CDR3 does, and the rest of the CDR3 is filled in from the germline J gene. V is TRBV20-1 and J is TRBJ2-3, with D unresolved. The CDR3 totals 14 residues. With 0 bases removed from V and 1 base from J, the gap between germline ends came to 8 bases. Germline lookup yields CDR1 DFQATT and CDR2 SNEGSKA (reference sequence). CDR3 region: CSARDLAGTDTQYF. The sequenced part of the CDR3 DNA is TGCAGTGCTAGAGATCTGGCAGGCACAGATACG.

This chain's CDR3 is CASSQELPSDTQYF. The sequenced CDR3 bases are TGCGCCAGCAGCCAAGAACTCCCGTCGGATACG. V and J are TRBV4-1 and TRBJ2-3; D uncertain. The read is 3 residues too short to cover the CDR3 end, so that end is filled in from the germline J gene. V was shortened by 0 bases and J by 6 bases, with 10 bases between the two germline ends. The CDR3 is made up of 14 amino acids. Per the germline V gene, CDR1 is MGHRA and CDR2 is YSYEKL.

On this clone itself: The CDR3 end falls 3 residues outside the read, so it is completed with the germline J gene. The V and J genes are TRBV29-1 and TRBJ1-1, with 11 bases lining up with TRBD1. The CDR3 totals 17 residues. Germline lookup yields CDR1 SQVTM and CDR2 ANQGSEA. This CDR3 is CSVEGVGQGAQNFEAFF. Incomplete CDR3 DNA: TGCAGCGTTGAAGGGGTCGGACAGGGGGCGCAAAATTTCGAA.

Turning to this clone: The read falls 3 residues short of the CDR3 end, and the missing part is taken from the germline J gene. The V and J genes are TRBV19 and TRBJ1-4; the D gene is possibly TRBD1 (5 bases). CDR1 and CDR2 from the germline V gene are LNHDA and SQIVND (reference sequence). This CDR3 comprises 17 residues. Trimming left V 4 bases short and J 0 bases short, with 15 bases between. The sequenced CDR3 bases are TGTGCCAGTAGTAATATTATAACAGGTGCAACTAATGAAAAA. Its translation: CASSNIITGATNEK. The complete CDR3 protein is CASSNIITGATNEKLFF.

With respect to this clone: With the read ending 3 residues before the CDR3 end, the germline J gene is used to fill in that end. J is TRBJ1-1 and V is TRBV5-1; tentatively, D is TRBD1 (5 bases). The CDR3 extends over 14 amino acids. V lost 1 base and J lost 2, with 9 bases in between. CDR1 and CDR2 from the germline V gene are SGHRS and YFSETQ. CDR3 bases read: TGCGCCAGCAGCTTGTTAAGGGGAAACACTGAA. Translating it yields CASSLLRGNTE. The CDR3 reads in full as CASSLLRGNTEAFF.

A note on this clone: The sequence runs out 3 residues before the end of the CDR3; the remainder is reconstructed from the germline J gene. The rearrangement joins TRBV19 to TRBJ1-2; 11 bases are a match to TRBD1. Germline values: CDR1 LNHDA, CDR2 SQIVND (reference sequence). The CDR3 extends over 14 amino acids. CDR3 loop: CASTRDRGEGDYTF. The sequenced part of the CDR3 DNA is TGTGCCAGTACTCGGGACAGGGGGGAGGGTGAC.

Remarks on this clone: The CDR3 end lies 3 residues beyond the end of the read and is filled in from the germline J gene. The J gene is TRBJ2-2, the V gene TRBV7-3; the match to TRBD2 covers 9 bases. The germline V gene encodes CDR1 SGHTA and CDR2 FQGTGA. Trimming took 2 bases from V and 6 from J; bases not matched to a gene: 7. The CDR3 sequence is 16 residues long. The sequenced CDR3 bases are TGTGCCAGCAGCTTACAAGCGGGGGGCCTTTCCGGGGAG. The encoded protein is CASSLQAGGLSGE. The entire CDR3 protein is CASSLQAGGLSGELFF. Using reference TRBV7-3 and TRBJ2-2 for the parts outside the CDR3, the full variable domain is GAGVSQTPSNKVTEKGKYVELRCDPISGHTALYWYRQSLGQGPEFLIYFQGTGAADDSGLPNDRFFAVRPEGSVSTLKIQRTERGDSAVYLCASSLQAGGLSGELFFGEGSRLTVL.

A note on this clone: The limits of the CDR3 on the DNA are not certain, so only TCRdb's listed CDR3 is given. The chain combines TRBV7-2 with TRBJ2-3; no DNA check was done on the table's D call, TRBD1. Germline CDR1 and CDR2: SGHTA and FQGNSA. The CDR3 is made up of 14 amino acids, end residues included. CDR3 sequence reads: CASILDRVTDTQYF.

Incomplete CDR3 DNA: TGTGCCAGCAGTTTATTTTTTGGGACAGGGAGTTCACCA. Its protein product is CASSLFFGTGSSP. The complete CDR3 sequence is CASSLFFGTGSSPLFF. This sequence joins TRBV27 and TRBJ1-4; 9 bases fit TRBD1. Sequencing ends 3 residues short of the CDR3 end; the germline J gene provides the rest. Germline assignment: CDR1 MNHEY and CDR2 SMNVEV (reference sequence). CDR3 size: 16 residues. Complete variable domain (other parts from reference TRBV27 and TRBJ1-4): EAQVTQNPRYLITVTGKKLTVTCSQNMNHEYMSWYRQDPGLGLRQIYYSMNVEVTDKGDVPEGYKVSRKEKRNFPLILESPSPNQTSLYFCASSLFFGTGSSPLFFGSGTQLSVL.

Comment on this clone: The missing CDR3 end, 3 residues past where the read stops, is filled in from the germline J gene. The chain is built from TRBV5-1 and TRBJ2-1; possibly TRBD2 for D (6 bases). The CDR3 length is 13 residues. The germline V gene encodes CDR1 SGHRS and CDR2 YFSETQ. Trimming took 4 bases from V and 6 from J, leaving 11 bases between them. The CDR3 bases that were read are TGCGCCAGCAGCCCCCGCGGGGTCAATGAG. Protein sequence: CASSPRGVNE. The full CDR3 is CASSPRGVNEQFF.

A remark on this clone: Read data end 3 residues before the CDR3 end; the end is taken from the germline J gene. The chain employs TRBV7-8 and TRBJ2-7, with TRBD2 as a possible D gene (7 bases). Germline V lookup: CDR1 SGHVS, CDR2 FQNEAQ. The CDR3 loop spans 16 amino acids. V gave up 1 base and J gave up 6 bases, with 19 bases separating them. The CDR3 DNA, read in part, is TGTGCCAGCAGCTTAGTCGGGGGGCGCGATTCTGGCGAG. This encodes CASSLVGGRDSGE. The CDR3 as a whole reads CASSLVGGRDSGEQYF.

Comments on this clone: The CDR3 is cut off 3 residues early in the read; its end comes from the germline J gene. The chain combines TRBV28 with TRBJ1-2; TRBD1 might be the D (6 bases). With 7 bases removed from V and 5 bases from J, the gap between germline ends came to 14 bases. The CDR3 covers 13 residues. Germline lookup yields CDR1 MDHEN and CDR2 SYDVKM. The CDR3 bases that were read are TGTGCCAGCACTGGGGGCAGCACTTATGGC. Residues: CASTGGSTYG. In full, the CDR3 is CASTGGSTYGYTF.

The CDR3 bases that were read are TGCGCCAGCAGCCAAGTGGGACAGGGGGCAAGGGGA. It encodes CASSQVGQGARG. The entire CDR3 reads CASSQVGQGARGAFF. The chain is built from TRBV4-1 and TRBJ1-1, with 12 bases that match TRBD1. The read comes to an end 3 residues before the CDR3 does, leaving the germline J gene to fill in the end. Germline CDR1 reads MGHRA; CDR2 reads YSYEKL. This CDR3 comprises 15 residues.

Notes on this clone: Read sequence stops 3 residues before the CDR3 end, and the germline J gene provides the missing end. J is TRBJ1-2 and V is TRBV4-1, with a tentative D call TRBD1 (5 bases). Trimming took 0 bases from V and 4 from J, leaving 6 bases between them. This CDR3 is 13 amino acids long. In germline, CDR1 is MGHRA, CDR2 YSYEKL. The CDR3 reads CASSQEGAYGYTF. CDR3 bases read: TGCGCCAGCAGCCAAGAAGGGGCCTATGGC.

A remark on this clone: The read gets to within 3 residues of the CDR3 end, and the germline J gene fills in the rest. The chain links TRBV24-1 to TRBJ2-1, with TRBD1 identical over 7 bases. The CDR3 extends over 13 amino acids. From germline, CDR1 is KGHDR and CDR2 SFDVKD. J lost 7 bases, V lost 5 bases, and 4 bases had no gene match. CDR3 bases read: TGTGCCACCAGTGGAACAGGGGTAAATGAG. It is translated as CATSGTGVNE. The full CDR3 is CATSGTGVNEQFF.

Worth noting for this clone: The CDR3 end is not reached by the read, which stops 3 residues before it; the germline J gene fills it in. The chain carries TRBV19 and TRBJ1-5; D may be TRBD1 (5 bases). The germline V gene encodes CDR1 LNHDA and CDR2 SQIVND (reference sequence). The CDR3 covers 15 residues. With 6 bases removed from V and 5 bases from J, the gap between germline ends came to 17 bases. CDR3 DNA (partial): TGTGCCAGTAGACAAGACAGTACTCGACATCAGCCC. It encodes CASRQDSTRHQP. From start to end, the CDR3 is CASRQDSTRHQPQHF. The full variable domain, rest sourced from reference TRBV19 and TRBJ1-5, is DGGITQSPKYLFRKEGQNVTLSCEQNLNHDAMYWYRQDPGQGLRLIYYSQIVNDFQKGDIAEGYSVSREKKESFPLTVTSAQKNPTAFYLCASRQDSTRHQPQHFGDGTRLSIL.

Worth noting for this clone: Read data end 3 residues before the CDR3 end; the end is taken from the germline J gene. This specimen includes other DNA sequences encoding the same CDR3. The rearrangement joins TRBV29-1 to TRBJ1-2, with D uncertain. V dropped 8 bases and J dropped 6 bases, with 7 bases sitting between them. Germline V gene sequence: CDR1 SQVTM, CDR2 ANQGSEA. The length of the CDR3 is 9 residues. The sequenced CDR3 bases are TGCAGCATCAGTGATGGC. As protein: CSISDG. The complete CDR3 reads CSISDGYTF.

Details on this clone: The CDR3 end falls 3 residues outside the read, so it is completed with the germline J gene. The chain recombines TRBV2 with TRBJ1-1, with 8 bases fitting TRBD1. This CDR3 region has 13 residues. CDR1 SNHLY and CDR2 FYNNEI come from the germline V gene. The J segment lost 5 bases and the V segment lost 4 bases, leaving 3 bases of the junction unmatched. The CDR3 loop is CASSGRQGTEAFF. Partial CDR3 DNA: TGTGCCAGCAGTGGGCGACAGGGGACTGAA.

As concerns this clone: With the read ending 3 residues before the CDR3 end, the germline J gene is used to fill in that end. The chain joins TRBV28 to TRBJ2-7; D call uncertain. Germline V CDR1 and CDR2: MDHEN, SYDVKM. The CDR3 runs 17 residues. Trimming took 3 bases from V and 0 from J, leaving 18 bases between them. Partial CDR3 DNA: TGTGCCAGCAGTTTGAAAGGGTCGCACCACATCTCCTACGAG. Protein product: CASSLKGSHHISYE. The CDR3 as a whole reads CASSLKGSHHISYEQYF.

Worth noting for this clone: Coverage ceases 3 residues before the CDR3 finishes, and the germline J gene fills in the end. The chain uses TRBV2 and TRBJ2-3; perhaps TRBD1 as D (6 bases). Per the germline V gene, CDR1 is SNHLY and CDR2 is FYNNEI. The CDR3 loop spans 15 amino acids. V lost 6 bases, J lost 0 bases, and 13 bases lay in between. The part of the CDR3 DNA that was read is TGTGCCAGCAGAGTACAGGGTGCGAGCACAGATACG. Its protein is CASRVQGASTDT. Given in full, the CDR3 is CASRVQGASTDTQYF.

A word on this clone: From the germline J gene comes the end of the CDR3, since the read stops 3 residues before it. V and J are TRBV19 and TRBJ2-2; D uncertain. The germline V gene has CDR1 LNHDA and CDR2 SQIVND (reference sequence). Trimming shortened V by 3 bases and J by 7 bases, and 6 bases separated the two germline ends. CDR3 size: 12 residues. CDR3: CASSIALGELFF. The DNA read from the CDR3 is TGTGCCAGTAGTATTGCGCTCGGGGAG.

Remarks on this clone: The read gets to within 3 residues of the CDR3 end, and the germline J gene fills in the rest. The chain couples TRBV10-3 to TRBJ2-3; 8 bases map to TRBD2. The CDR3 is 17 residues long. The V gene's germline CDR1 is ENHRY and CDR2 SYGVKD. This chain's CDR3 is CAISAGRGSGDQETQYF. The DNA read from the CDR3 is TGTGCCATCAGTGCGGGGAGGGGTAGCGGGGACCAAGAGACG.

With respect to this clone: The read stops 3 residues short of the end of the CDR3; the missing end is completed from the germline J gene. The chain has TRBV7-9 and TRBJ1-2; D unresolved. The CDR3 is 13 amino acids. Germline CDR1 SEHNR, CDR2 FQNEAQ (reference sequence). CDR3 sequence reads: CASSFSVNNDYTF. The part of the CDR3 DNA that was read is TGTGCCAGCAGCTTCTCCGTCAACAATGAC.

As to this clone: The read terminates 3 residues before the CDR3 end, so the remaining end is supplied by the germline J gene. The chain is built from TRBV30 and TRBJ2-2; 8 positions match TRBD2. The CDR3 loop spans 17 amino acids. CDR1 and CDR2 (germline): GTSNPN, SVGIG (reference sequence). V lost 0 bases to trimming and J lost 1 base; unmatched junction nucleotides: 7. The CDR3 loop reads CAWSVDLAGGNTGELFF. Incomplete CDR3 DNA: TGTGCCTGGAGTGTAGACCTGGCGGGAGGGAACACCGGGGAG. The full variable domain, completed using reference TRBV30 and TRBJ2-2, is SQTIHQWPATLVQPVGSPLSLECTVEGTSNPNLYWYRQAAGRGLQLLFYSVGIGQISSEVPQNLSASRPQDRQFILSSKKLLLSDSGFYLCAWSVDLAGGNTGELFFGEGSRLTVL.

The chain's CDR3 is CASSDSYSNQPQHF. Incomplete CDR3 DNA: TGTGCCAGTAGTGACAGCTATAGCAATCAGCCC. The rearrangement links TRBV19 to TRBJ1-5, with a weak D call TRBD1 (5 bases). The read ends 3 residues shy of where the CDR3 ends; the end is completed using the germline J gene. The germline CDR1 and CDR2 sequences are LNHDA and SQIVND (reference sequence). Trimming cost V 5 bases and J 0 bases, with 8 bases left between them. The CDR3 loop spans 14 amino acids. Variable domain in full (rest from reference TRBV19 and TRBJ1-5): DGGITQSPKYLFRKEGQNVTLSCEQNLNHDAMYWYRQDPGQGLRLIYYSQIVNDFQKGDIAEGYSVSREKKESFPLTVTSAQKNPTAFYLCASSDSYSNQPQHFGDGTRLSIL.